The clone carrying this TCR beta chain appeared a few times. TCRdb keeps only in-frame clones here, not all; method: immunoSEQ multiplex PCR. The repertoire consists of about 63,000 clones, with approximately 95% occurring once and the leading ten covering about 3%. This CDR3 region has 13 residues. Germline V gene sequence: CDR1 LNHDA, CDR2 SQIVND (reference sequence). Trimming pared 7 bases from V and 1 base from J, leaving 10 bases between. This sample was included in a study of T cell changes during pregnancy in multiple sclerosis. The sample here was CD8+ T cells from peripheral blood mononuclear cells, taken in the second trimester of pregnancy. The chain joins TRBV19 to TRBJ1-1; D unclear. The receptor comes from a female donor with multiple sclerosis, enrolled in a pregnancy study. For the CDR3, the DNA is TGTGCCAGTAATCTGAGTCCGAACACTGAAGCTTTCTTT. This codes for CASNLSPNTEAFF.